This TCR beta chain was sequenced for a study of cytomegalovirus exposure and HLA in healthy donors (TCRdb year 2017). In terms of the full investigation: An earlier analysis of more than 550 of the donors reported about 280 Gb of sequence data and approximately 120 million unique TCR beta sequences obtained from 180 million or so T cells. An early release that covered 500 to 800 HLA-typed donors contained approximately 320 gigabases of sequencing data and 70 million to 100 million unique TCR sequences. Of the roughly 400 genotyped donors, over 65% fell in the genetic ancestry cluster associated with self-reported Caucasian donors. The study was designed to test whether signatures of past pathogen exposure could be identified by cataloging public T cell receptors. The study used immunosequencing to profile the T cell repertoires of 670 or so subjects and linked those repertoires to cytomegalovirus serostatus. Besides the first cohort of some 670 subjects, a separate validation cohort made up of 120 different subjects was used. High-throughput TCR immunosequencing, statistical association of individual TCRs with disease status, and machine learning were combined to predict cytomegalovirus infection status. To study patterns of TCR occurrence, a later analysis re-analyzed previously published TCR beta repertoires from 550 to 800 donors and added high-resolution HLA genotyping. Rather than drawing on any new phenotypic data, the later analysis identified candidate immune exposures from TCR beta sequences and the way those sequences occurred across donors. An earlier analysis of 587 of the donors used high-throughput TCR beta sequencing to judge whether each TCR beta V gene segment behaved as functional or pseudogenic. Donor age, sex, ethnicity and CMV serostatus were compiled alongside the repertoire data. A later genetic analysis took genome-wide SNP genotypes for about three fifths of the roughly 670 donors and used that subset as a discovery cohort. All discovery cohort repertoires had been generated on a single sequencing platform. HLA typing included class I and class II loci at four-digit resolution. Typing coverage differed by locus: A, B, C, DRB1 and DQB1 were typed in about 620-630 donors, DQA1 in about 560, DPA1 in approximately 600, and DPB1 in roughly 450. Five DR-DQ haplotypes were treated as single units for association and clustering because of strong linkage in the cohort. Among 350 to 400 genotyped donors of the cohort, an average of around 240,000 unique TCR beta nucleotide sequences were sequenced per donor, roughly 18% of them non-productive. Overall study outcomes, separate from this receptor: According to the authors, the approach could potentially be generalized to other disease states and immunological phenotypes. A group of highly shared sequence variants was considered likely to be a technical artifact of the sequencing pipeline. When HLA alleles, especially DR and DQ, strongly co-occurred, attributing TCR associations to individual alleles was difficult. Linkage disequilibrium might explain the correlated functional status among segregating V segments, but an unknown experimental factor could not be excluded. Because HLA typing was missing for some donors at each locus, association tests included only the typed subset. This cohort had only TCR beta chains sequenced, and the lack of alpha or paired-chain data limited which features could be detected. A further reported finding was that TCR beta sequences accurately predicted the HLA-A and HLA-B alleles for most subjects in the first cohort. The classifier was reported to diagnose cytomegalovirus status with high specificity and sensitivity in both the original cohort and the validation cohort. Because counts were too low, roughly 17 rarely observed V segments, including chromosome 9 orphons, were left out of the earlier analysis of a few hundred of the donors. In a later analysis, HLA-associated TCR beta chains were found to be more clonally expanded and to have lower generation probabilities than equally common non-associated chains. According to a later analysis, most CMV-associated TCR beta chains appeared to be HLA-restricted, and the HLA associations seemed to be driven largely by CMV exposure. A total of 150 to 200 TCR beta chains were listed by the study as associated with cytomegalovirus. Several of the top co-occurrence clusters appeared to be linked to parvovirus B19, influenza, CMV and Epstein-Barr virus, according to a later analysis. According to a later genetic analysis, donors in an Asian-associated ancestry cluster had fewer N-insertions in productive TCRs than the approximately 700-donor mean. Some IMGT-functional V segments, including TRBV6-2 and TRBV6-3, could not be distinguished by the 87-base-pair reads and were therefore excluded. While some public TCRs were present in many individuals, most TCR sequences turned up only very rarely across donors. CMV serostatus was the only immune exposure information available for the cohort. An association between a missense DCLRE1C variant and V-gene and J-gene trimming of TCR beta chains was found in a later genetic analysis and replicated in an independent cohort. In an earlier analysis of some 500 of the donors, most TCR beta V segments were observed in productive rearrangements about 87% or about 30% of the time, broadly matching IMGT annotations. A later analysis associated 16,951 TCR beta sequences with specific HLA alleles at a false discovery rate of 0.05. In a later analysis, the rate of TCR association differed among HLA loci, with DRB1 alleles having the most associated TCRs and HLA-C alleles having the fewest. The presence/absence analyses assumed that sequencing depth was roughly uniform across donors, and that assumption may not be true. A few of the identified cytomegalovirus-associated TCR beta chains were confirmed in vitro to be specific for cytomegalovirus antigens.

To prepare the library, the immunoSEQ multiplex PCR assay was applied. The multiplex PCR relied on a mix of 60 forward primers for TCR Vbeta segments and 13 reverse primers for TCR Jbeta segments. The CDR3 region of rearranged TCR beta genes was amplified from genomic DNA with a multiplex PCR assay. Amplified TCR beta libraries were sequenced as 87-base-pair reads on the Illumina HiSeq System. For the original study's pipeline: A later analysis tallied 70 million to 100 million unique TCR beta chains across the 700 or so repertoires, and some 12 million of those chains were shared by two or more donors. To remove PCR and sequencing errors, raw reads were error-corrected and collapsed into unique sequences using a nearest-neighbor algorithm that merged closely related sequences. V, D and J gene segments were assigned by aligning CDR3 sequences to IMGT reference sequences. For a sequence to be retained, at least a six-nucleotide match to both a V gene segment and a J gene segment was required. Rearrangements were classified as productive when the CDR3 lacked stop codons and remained in frame with V and J, and all other rearrangements were classified as non-productive. CDR3 was defined by IMGT convention, running from the second conserved V-encoded cysteine to the conserved J-encoded phenylalanine. The earlier analysis of fewer than 700 of the donors excluded sequences that lacked an unambiguous match to a single V gene segment. In an earlier analysis of some 590 of the donors, V segments were called functional above 56.7% productive rearrangements and were called segregating when the between-donor standard deviation exceeded 5%. A statistical classification framework was developed to diagnose cytomegalovirus status using the catalog of TCR beta chain sequences. In a later analysis, TCR nucleotide sequences were compared against IMGT/GENE-DB human TR gene sequences so that V and J genes could be assigned. A later analysis assigned CDR3 sequences and most-parsimonious VDJ recombination scenarios with the TCRdist pipeline. In a later analysis, each TCR beta chain was defined by its CDR3 amino acid sequence together with its V-gene family, and reads without a unique V-gene family were excluded. To address suspected cross-contamination and a sequencing artifact, a later analysis removed approximately 600 highly shared, low-generation-probability nucleotide sequences. In a later analysis, a clonal expansion index for each public chain was calculated from normalized within-repertoire ranks of inferred template counts. Generation probabilities in a later analysis came from a VDJ recombination model fitted to out-of-frame rearrangements, and those results were checked against IGoR. Hypergeometric tests were used in a later analysis to score TCR-TCR, TCR-HLA and TCR-CMV co-occurrence, with a repertoire-size bias correction applied to the TCR pairs. False discovery rates were estimated in a later analysis by permuting HLA or CMV assignments 20 times. In a later analysis, co-occurring TCRs were grouped using DBSCAN, with TCRdist sequence similarity added in when clustering inside HLA-allele-positive subsets. Repertoires with fewer than 30,000 or more than 120,000 public chains were left out of co-occurrence clustering, as were about five repertoires with anomalous nucleotide sharing. TCRdb retrieved this table from immuneACCESS and kept in-frame rearrangements only. Not all clones are present; in checked studies, unresolved V genes account for under half, and no reason is known for the remainder. V and J calls and clone size are copied from that table; D and trimming were computed from the DNA. The sample table shows around 160,000 clones, and around 68% are seen once. Roughly 1.4% of the sample lies in the top ten.

This clone occurred a few times. No cognate antigen has been identified for it. Per-base quality was not reported, and no clone a single base away is much larger than it. The cohort consisted of fewer than 700 healthy bone marrow donors. At the time of sampling, all cohort members were nominally healthy, though unrecorded immune exposures were likely present. The donor tested CMV seronegative, placing the donor among the 300 to 400 seronegative members of the cohort. Every donor gave a peripheral blood sample, and the peripheral blood mononuclear cells from that sample were used for TCR beta sequencing. Genomic DNA extraction from the blood cell samples was performed with the Qiagen DNeasy Blood Extraction Kit. CDR1 SGHTA and CDR2 FQGNSA were looked up in the germline V gene. Trimming accounts for 4 bases at V and 0 bases at J, while the number of junction bases matched to no gene is 3. Taken from cysteine to phenylalanine, the CDR3 has 15 residues. The CDR3 DNA has 45 bases and is translated from base 1.

The chain links TRBV7-2 with TRBJ2-1; 7 middle bases align to TRBD2. The sequencing sample was made of PBMCs. The sequence derives from a man aged 45 to 65 in good health and CMV-seronegative. The nucleotide sequence is given as TGTGCCAGCAGCTGGGGGGGGAGCTCCTACAATGAGCAGTTCTTC. Its translation reads: CASSWGGSSYNEQFF.